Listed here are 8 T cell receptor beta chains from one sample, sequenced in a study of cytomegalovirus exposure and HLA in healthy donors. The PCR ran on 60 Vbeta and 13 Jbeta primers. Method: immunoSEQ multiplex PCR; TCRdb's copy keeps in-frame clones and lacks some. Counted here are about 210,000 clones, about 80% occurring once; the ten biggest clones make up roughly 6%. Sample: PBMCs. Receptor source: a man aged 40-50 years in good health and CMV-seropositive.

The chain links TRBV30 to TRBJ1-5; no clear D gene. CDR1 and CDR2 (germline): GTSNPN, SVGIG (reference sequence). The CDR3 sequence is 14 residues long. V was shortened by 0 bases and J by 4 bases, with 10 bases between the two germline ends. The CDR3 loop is CAWSVWNGNQPQHF. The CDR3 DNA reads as TGTGCCTGGAGTGTATGGAACGGGAATCAGCCCCAGCATTTT.

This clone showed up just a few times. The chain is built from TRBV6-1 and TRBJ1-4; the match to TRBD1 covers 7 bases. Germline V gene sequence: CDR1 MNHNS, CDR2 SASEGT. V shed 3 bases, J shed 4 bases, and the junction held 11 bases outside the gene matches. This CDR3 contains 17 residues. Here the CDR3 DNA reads TGTGCCAGCAGTGACAAAAGATTGGGACAGATTAATGAAAAACTGTTTTTT. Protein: CASSDKRLGQINEKLFF.

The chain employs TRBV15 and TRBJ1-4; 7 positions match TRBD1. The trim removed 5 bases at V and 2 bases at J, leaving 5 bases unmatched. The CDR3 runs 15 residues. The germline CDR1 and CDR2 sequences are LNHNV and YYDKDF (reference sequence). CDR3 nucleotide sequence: TGTGCCACCAGCTCAGGGGGAACGACTAATGAAAAACTGTTTTTT. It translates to CATSSGGTTNEKLFF.

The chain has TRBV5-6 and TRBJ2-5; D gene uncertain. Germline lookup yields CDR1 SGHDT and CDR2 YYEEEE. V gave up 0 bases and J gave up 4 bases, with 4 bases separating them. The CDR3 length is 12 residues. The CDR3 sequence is CASSLGLETQYF. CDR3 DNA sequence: TGTGCCAGCAGCTTGGGGCTAGAGACCCAGTACTTC.

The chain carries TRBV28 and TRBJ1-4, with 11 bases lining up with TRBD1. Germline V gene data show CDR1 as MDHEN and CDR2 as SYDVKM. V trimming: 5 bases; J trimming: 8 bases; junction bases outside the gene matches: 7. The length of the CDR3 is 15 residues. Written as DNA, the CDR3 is TGTGCCAGCAGTATTGGGACAGGGGGAAGGGAAAAACTGTTTTTT. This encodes CASSIGTGGREKLFF.

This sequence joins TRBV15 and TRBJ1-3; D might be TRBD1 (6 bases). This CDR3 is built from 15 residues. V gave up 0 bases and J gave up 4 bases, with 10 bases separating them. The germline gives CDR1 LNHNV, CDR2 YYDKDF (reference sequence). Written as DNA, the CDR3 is TGTGCCACCAGCAGAGAACAGGGCCTCGGAAACACCATATATTTT. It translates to CATSREQGLGNTIYF.

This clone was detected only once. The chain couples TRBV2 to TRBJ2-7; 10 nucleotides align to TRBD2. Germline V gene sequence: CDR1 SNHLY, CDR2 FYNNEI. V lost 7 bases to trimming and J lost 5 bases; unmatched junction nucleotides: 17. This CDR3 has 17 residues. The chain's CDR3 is CASTVDPSLAGSHEQYF. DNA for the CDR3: TGTGCCAGCACCGTGGACCCTTCACTAGCGGGATCCCACGAGCAGTACTTC.

The CDR3: CASSRGTSGAYEQYV. The DNA of the CDR3 is TGCGCCAGCAGCCGGGGGACTAGCGGAGCCTACGAGCAGTACGTC. The chain joins TRBV5-1 to TRBJ2-7; 11 nucleotides match TRBD2. This CDR3 has 15 amino acids. The V gene's germline CDR1 is SGHRS and CDR2 YFSETQ. The J segment lost 2 bases and the V segment lost 4 bases, leaving 5 bases of the junction unmatched.